The 5 T cell receptor beta chains below all came from one sample that was sequenced in a study of T-cell reconstitution after alpha-beta-depleted transplantation in children (TCRdb year 2016). Library construction relied on PCR. Sequencing used an Illumina HiSeq 2500. To normalize quantification of the TCRbeta repertoire, the TCR libraries were built with molecular barcoding that relied on unique molecular identifiers. TCRdb took the public reads, trimmed them with fastp at Q25, ran MiXCR for clone calling and kept in-frame beta chains. Each entry merges the rows of one CDR3 protein and shows their most common DNA and genes. This sample comprises about 610,000 distinct CDR3 sequences, 25% to 30% of them detected only once. The ten top clones hold just over 35% of the sample. In the paper's terms, the treatment or condition label means: allogeneic hematopoietic cell transplantation with graft depleted of TCRalphabeta T cells and CD19 B cells.

The sequenced sample was PBMCs, obtained before TCRalphabeta/CD19-depleted stem cell transplant. The source is a boy under two years old with Wiskott-Aldrich syndrome, due to receive a stem cell transplant.

This clonotype has just a few counts. This chain links TRBV12-3 or TRBV12-4 with TRBJ2-1, with D possibly matching TRBD1 (5 bases). This CDR3 is 13 amino acids long. Trimming pared 6 bases from V and 9 bases from J, leaving 15 bases between. CDR3 bases: TGTGCCAGCAGGCCAGACAGTTCGGGTGAGCAGTTCTTC. It encodes CASRPDSSGEQFF.

This clonotype was seen more than once but under ten times. V and J are TRBV3-1 and TRBJ2-3, with D possibly matching TRBD1 (6 bases). This CDR3 contains 16 residues. The germline CDR1 and CDR2 sequences are LGHDT and YNNKEL (reference sequence). Trimming left V 4 bases short and J 1 base short, with 15 bases between. Here the CDR3 reads CASSRGQTSGTDTQYF. The CDR3 region has the DNA TGTGCCAGCAGCCGCGGACAGACGTCTGGCACAGATACGCAGTATTTT.

This clonotype was detected a few times. The chain has TRBV29-1 and TRBJ2-2; D remains ambiguous. Germline V lookup: CDR1 SQVTM, CDR2 ANQGSEA. V was clipped by 0 bases and J by 3 bases, with 14 bases between them. The CDR3 loop spans 16 amino acids. CDR3 coding DNA: TGCAGCGTTGAAGATCTAAGGAAGTTGGACACCGGGGAGCTGTTTTTT. Protein sequence: CSVEDLRKLDTGELFF.

V usage is TRBV29-1 and J usage is TRBJ2-3; D ambiguous. This CDR3 spans 14 amino acids. The germline gives CDR1 SQVTM, CDR2 ANQGSEA. With 1 base removed from V and 0 bases from J, the gap between germline ends came to 8 bases. DNA for the CDR3: TGCAGCGTTGAAGCTGGGATTAGCACAGATACGCAGTATTTT. Translation gives CSVEAGISTDTQYF.

This clonotype has a handful of counts. V is TRBV4-2 and J is TRBJ1-5; no firm D call. Trimming removed 4 bases from V and 0 bases from J, with 16 bases in between. The CDR3 length is 17 residues. Germline V lookup: CDR1 LGHNA, CDR2 YNFKEQ. CDR3 sequence reads: CASSPRHRYYSNQPQHF. In nucleotides, the CDR3 is TGTGCCAGCAGCCCAAGACACCGATATTATAGCAATCAGCCCCAGCATTTT.